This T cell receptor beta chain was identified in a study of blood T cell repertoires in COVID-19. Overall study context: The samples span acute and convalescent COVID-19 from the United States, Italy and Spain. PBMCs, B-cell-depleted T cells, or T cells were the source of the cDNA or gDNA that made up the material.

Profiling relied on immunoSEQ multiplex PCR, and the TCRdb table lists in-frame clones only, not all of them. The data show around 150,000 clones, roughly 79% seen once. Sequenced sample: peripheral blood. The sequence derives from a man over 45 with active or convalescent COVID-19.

The CDR3 DNA reads TGCGCCAGCAGCTCAAGGGGGCGGCGGACGAACACCGGGGAGCTGTTTTTT. This translates into CASSSRGRRTNTGELFF. The chain combines TRBV4-1 with TRBJ2-2; 7 bases agree with TRBD1. J gave up 0 bases and V 5 bases, and 9 bases lay outside the gene matches. The CDR3 is 17 residues long. The germline gives CDR1 MGHRA, CDR2 YSYEKL.